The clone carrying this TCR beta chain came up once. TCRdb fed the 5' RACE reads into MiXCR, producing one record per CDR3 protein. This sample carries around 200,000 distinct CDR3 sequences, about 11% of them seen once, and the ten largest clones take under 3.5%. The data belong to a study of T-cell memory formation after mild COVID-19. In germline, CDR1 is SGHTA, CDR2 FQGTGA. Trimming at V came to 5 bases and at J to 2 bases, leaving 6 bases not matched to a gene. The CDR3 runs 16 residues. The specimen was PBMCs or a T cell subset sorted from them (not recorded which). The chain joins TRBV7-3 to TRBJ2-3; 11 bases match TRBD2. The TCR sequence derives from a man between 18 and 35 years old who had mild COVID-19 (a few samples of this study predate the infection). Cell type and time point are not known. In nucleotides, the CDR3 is TGTGCCAGCAGCCCCGGGACTAGCGGCACCACAGATACGCAGTATTTT. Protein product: CASSPGTSGTTDTQYF.